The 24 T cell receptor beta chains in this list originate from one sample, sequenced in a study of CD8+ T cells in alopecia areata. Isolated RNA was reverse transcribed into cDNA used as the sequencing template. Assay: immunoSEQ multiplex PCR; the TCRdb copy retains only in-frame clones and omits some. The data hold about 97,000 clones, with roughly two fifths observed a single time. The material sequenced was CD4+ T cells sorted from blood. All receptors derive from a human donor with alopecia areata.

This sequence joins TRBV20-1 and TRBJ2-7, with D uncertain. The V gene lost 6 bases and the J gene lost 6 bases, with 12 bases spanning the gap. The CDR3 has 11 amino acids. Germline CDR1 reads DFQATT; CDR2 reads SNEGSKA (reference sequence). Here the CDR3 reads CSALSRSEQYF. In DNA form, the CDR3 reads TGCAGTGCACTATCGCGGAGCGAGCAGTACTTC.

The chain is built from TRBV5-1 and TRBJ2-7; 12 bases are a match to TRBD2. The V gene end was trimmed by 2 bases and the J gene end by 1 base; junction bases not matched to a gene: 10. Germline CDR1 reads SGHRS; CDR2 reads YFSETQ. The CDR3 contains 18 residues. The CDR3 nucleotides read TGCGCCAGCAGCTTCCGCTCGAGACTAGCGGGAGTTTCCTACGAGCAGTACTTC. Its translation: CASSFRSRLAGVSYEQYF.

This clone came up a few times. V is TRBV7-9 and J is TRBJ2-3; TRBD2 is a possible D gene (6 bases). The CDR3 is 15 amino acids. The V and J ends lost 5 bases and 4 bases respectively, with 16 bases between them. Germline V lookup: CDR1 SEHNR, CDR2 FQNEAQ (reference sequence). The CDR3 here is CASSQVGGLSDTQYF. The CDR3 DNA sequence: TGTGCCAGCAGCCAGGTCGGGGGTTTATCAGATACGCAGTATTTT.

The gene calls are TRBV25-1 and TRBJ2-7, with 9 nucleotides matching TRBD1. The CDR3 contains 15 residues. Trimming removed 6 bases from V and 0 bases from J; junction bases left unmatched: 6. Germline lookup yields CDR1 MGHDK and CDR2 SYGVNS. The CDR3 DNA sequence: TGTGCCAGCAGCAGGAGACAGGGGGACTCCTACGAGCAGTACTTC. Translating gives CASSRRQGDSYEQYF.

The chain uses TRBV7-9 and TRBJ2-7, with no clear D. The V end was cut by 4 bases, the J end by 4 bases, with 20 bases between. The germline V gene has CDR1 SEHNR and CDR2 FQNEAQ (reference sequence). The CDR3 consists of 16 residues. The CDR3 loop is CASSSPPTRGSYEQYF. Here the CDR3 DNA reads TGTGCCAGCAGCTCTCCCCCGACGCGAGGATCTTACGAGCAGTACTTC.

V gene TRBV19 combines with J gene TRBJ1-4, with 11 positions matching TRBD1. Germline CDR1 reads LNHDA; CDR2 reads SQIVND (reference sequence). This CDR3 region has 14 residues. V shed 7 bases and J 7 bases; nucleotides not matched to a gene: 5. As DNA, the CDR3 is TGTGCCAGTACACGGACAGGGGGCGTTGAAAAACTGTTTTTT. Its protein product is CASTRTGGVEKLFF. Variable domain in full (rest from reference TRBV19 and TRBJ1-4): DGGITQSPKYLFRKEGQNVTLSCEQNLNHDAMYWYRQDPGQGLRLIYYSQIVNDFQKGDIAEGYSVSREKKESFPLTVTSAQKNPTAFYLCASTRTGGVEKLFFGSGTQLSVL.

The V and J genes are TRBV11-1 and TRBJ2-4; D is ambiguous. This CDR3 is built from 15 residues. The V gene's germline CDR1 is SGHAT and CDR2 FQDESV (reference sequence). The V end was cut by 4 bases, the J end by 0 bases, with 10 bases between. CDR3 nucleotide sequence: TGTGCCAGCAGCTCAAGGGCAGTAGCCAAAAACATTCAGTACTTC. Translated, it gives CASSSRAVAKNIQYF.

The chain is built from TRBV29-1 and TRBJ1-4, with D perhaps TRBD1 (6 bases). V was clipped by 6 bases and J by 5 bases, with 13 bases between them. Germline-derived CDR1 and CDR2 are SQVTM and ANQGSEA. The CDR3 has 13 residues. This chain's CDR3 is CSVRRGLNEKLFF. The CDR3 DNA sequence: TGCAGCGTCCGCAGGGGATTAAATGAAAAACTGTTTTTT.

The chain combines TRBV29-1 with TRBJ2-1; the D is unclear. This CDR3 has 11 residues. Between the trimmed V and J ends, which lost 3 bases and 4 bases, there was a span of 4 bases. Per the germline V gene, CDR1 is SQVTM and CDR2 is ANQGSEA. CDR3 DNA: TGCAGCGTTGAGAGGTACAATGAGCAGTTCTTC. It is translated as CSVERYNEQFF.

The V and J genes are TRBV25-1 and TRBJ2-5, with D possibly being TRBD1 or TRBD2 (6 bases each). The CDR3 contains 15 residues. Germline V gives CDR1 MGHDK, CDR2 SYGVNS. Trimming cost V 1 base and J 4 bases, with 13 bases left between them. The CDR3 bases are TGTGCCAGCAGTGAATGGGGGGCATCGAGAGAGACCCAGTACTTC. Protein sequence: CASSEWGASRETQYF.

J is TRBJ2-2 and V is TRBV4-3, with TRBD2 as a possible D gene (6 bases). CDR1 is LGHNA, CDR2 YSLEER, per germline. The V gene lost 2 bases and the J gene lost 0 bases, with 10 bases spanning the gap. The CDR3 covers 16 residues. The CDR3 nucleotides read TGCGCCAGCAGCCAACGGTCTAGCGCGAACACCGGGGAGCTGTTTTTT. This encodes CASSQRSSANTGELFF.

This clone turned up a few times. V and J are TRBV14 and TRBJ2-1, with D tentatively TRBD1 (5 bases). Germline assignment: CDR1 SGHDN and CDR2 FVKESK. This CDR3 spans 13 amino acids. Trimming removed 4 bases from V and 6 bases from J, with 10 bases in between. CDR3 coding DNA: TGTGCCAGCAGCCGCTTGGACACCAATGAGCAGTTCTTC. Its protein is CASSRLDTNEQFF.

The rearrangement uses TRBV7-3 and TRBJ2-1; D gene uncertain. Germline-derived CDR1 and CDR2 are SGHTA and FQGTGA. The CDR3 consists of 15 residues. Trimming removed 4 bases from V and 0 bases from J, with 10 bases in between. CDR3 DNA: TGTGCCAGCAGCTCGTGGGGAAGCTCCTACAATGAGCAGTTCTTC. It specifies CASSSWGSSYNEQFF. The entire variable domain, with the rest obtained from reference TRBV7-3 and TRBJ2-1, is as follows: GAGVSQTPSNKVTEKGKYVELRCDPISGHTALYWYRQSLGQGPEFLIYFQGTGAADDSGLPNDRFFAVRPEGSVSTLKIQRTERGDSAVYLCASSSWGSSYNEQFFGPGTRLTVL.

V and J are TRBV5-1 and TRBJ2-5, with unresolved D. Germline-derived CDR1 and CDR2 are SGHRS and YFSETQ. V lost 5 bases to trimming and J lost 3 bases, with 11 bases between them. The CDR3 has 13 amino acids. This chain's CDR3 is CASRTSVEETQYF. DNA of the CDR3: TGCGCCAGCAGAACGAGTGTTGAAGAGACCCAGTACTTC. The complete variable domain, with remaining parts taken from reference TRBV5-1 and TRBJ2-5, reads KAGVTQTPRYLIKTRGQQVTLSCSPISGHRSVSWYQQTPGQGLQFLFEYFSETQRNKGNFPGRFSGRQFSNSRSEMNVSTLELGDSALYLCASRTSVEETQYFGPGTRLLVL.

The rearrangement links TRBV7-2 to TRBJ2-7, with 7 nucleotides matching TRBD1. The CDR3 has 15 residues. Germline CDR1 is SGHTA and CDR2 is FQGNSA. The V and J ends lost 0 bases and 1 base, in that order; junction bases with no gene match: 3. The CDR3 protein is CASSLAPRGSYEQYF. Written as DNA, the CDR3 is TGTGCCAGCAGCTTAGCTCCCAGGGGGTCCTACGAGCAGTACTTC.

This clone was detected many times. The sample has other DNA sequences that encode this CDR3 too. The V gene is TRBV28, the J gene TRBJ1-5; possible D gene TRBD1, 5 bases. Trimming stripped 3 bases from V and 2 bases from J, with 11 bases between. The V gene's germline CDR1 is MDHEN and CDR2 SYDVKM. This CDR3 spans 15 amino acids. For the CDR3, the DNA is TGTGCCAGCAGTTTTGTAGGGGCTCGCAATCAGCCCCAGCATTTT. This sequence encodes CASSFVGARNQPQHF.

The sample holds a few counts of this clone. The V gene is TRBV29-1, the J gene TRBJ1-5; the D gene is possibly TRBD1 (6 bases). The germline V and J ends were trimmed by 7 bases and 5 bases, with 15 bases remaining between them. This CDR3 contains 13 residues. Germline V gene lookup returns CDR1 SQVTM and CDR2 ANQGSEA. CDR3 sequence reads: CSGSQGKDQPQHF. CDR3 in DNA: TGCAGCGGAAGTCAGGGGAAGGATCAGCCCCAGCATTTT.

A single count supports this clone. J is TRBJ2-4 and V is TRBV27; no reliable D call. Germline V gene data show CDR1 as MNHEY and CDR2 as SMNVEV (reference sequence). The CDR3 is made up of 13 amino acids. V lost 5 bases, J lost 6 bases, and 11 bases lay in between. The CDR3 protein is CASSPPNRNIQYF. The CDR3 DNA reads TGTGCCAGCAGTCCTCCAAATAGAAACATTCAGTACTTC.

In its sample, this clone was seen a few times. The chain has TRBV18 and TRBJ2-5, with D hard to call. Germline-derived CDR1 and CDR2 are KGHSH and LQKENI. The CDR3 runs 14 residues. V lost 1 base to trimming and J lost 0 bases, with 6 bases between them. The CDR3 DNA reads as TGTGCCAGCTCACCACGACTGAACCAAGAGACCCAGTACTTC. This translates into CASSPRLNQETQYF.

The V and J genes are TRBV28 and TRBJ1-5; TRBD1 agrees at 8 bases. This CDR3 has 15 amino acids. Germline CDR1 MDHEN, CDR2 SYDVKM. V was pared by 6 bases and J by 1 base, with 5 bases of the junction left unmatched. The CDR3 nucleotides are TGTGCCAGCAGAAACAGGGGGTCGAGCAATCAGCCCCAGCATTTT. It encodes CASRNRGSSNQPQHF.

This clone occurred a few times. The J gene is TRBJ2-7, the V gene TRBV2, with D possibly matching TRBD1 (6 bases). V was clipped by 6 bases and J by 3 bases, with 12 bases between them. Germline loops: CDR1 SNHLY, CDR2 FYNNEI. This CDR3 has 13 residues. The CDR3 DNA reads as TGTGCCAGCAGACCGGGACAAGACTACGAGCAGTACTTC. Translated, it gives CASRPGQDYEQYF.

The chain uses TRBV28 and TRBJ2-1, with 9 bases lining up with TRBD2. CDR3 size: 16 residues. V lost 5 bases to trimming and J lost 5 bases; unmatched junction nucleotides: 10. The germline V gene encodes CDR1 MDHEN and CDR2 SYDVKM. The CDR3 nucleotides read TGTGCCAGCAGTCAATCTGCAGCGGGAGGCCACAATGAGCAGTTCTTC. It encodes CASSQSAAGGHNEQFF.

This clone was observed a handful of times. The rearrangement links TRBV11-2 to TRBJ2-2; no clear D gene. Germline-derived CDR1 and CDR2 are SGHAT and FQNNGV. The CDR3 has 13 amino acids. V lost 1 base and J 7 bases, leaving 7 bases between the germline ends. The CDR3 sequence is CASSLVGLGELFF. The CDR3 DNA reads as TGTGCCAGCAGCTTAGTAGGTCTCGGGGAGCTGTTTTTT.

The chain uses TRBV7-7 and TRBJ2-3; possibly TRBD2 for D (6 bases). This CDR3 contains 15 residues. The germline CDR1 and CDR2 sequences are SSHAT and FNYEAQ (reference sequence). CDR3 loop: CASGPVSGTSDTQYF. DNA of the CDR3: TGTGCTAGCGGCCCGGTTAGCGGCACGTCTGATACGCAGTATTTT.